The sequence of this TCR beta chain was determined in a study of T cells in Graves' hyperthyroidism and ophthalmopathy (dated by TCRdb to the late 2010s). Study-level background: Peripheral blood samples were taken at initial diagnosis, before any treatment was given. To identify TCR V-J signatures that set the groups apart, the researchers used a discovery cohort of 100 patients, made up of fewer than 50 with Graves' ophthalmopathy and 57 with stable Graves' hyperthyroidism. Whether ophthalmopathy could be predicted prospectively was tested in an independent validation cohort made up of roughly 20 hyperthyroidism patients plus 17 patients who later progressed to ophthalmopathy. The 75 to 100 discovery patients were randomly split 7:3 into training and test sets. Thyroid tissue and blood T-cell repertoires from six Graves' hyperthyroidism patients were also compared in the study. After blood sampling, hyperthyroidism patients were treated with methimazole at a starting dose of 30 mg daily, and ophthalmopathy patients were treated with high-dose intravenous methylprednisolone. The paper describes TCR Vbeta CDR3 sequencing of 130 to 150 peripheral blood samples, made up of 43 ophthalmopathy patients, 70 to 75 hyperthyroidism patients and 17 progressor patients. The research as a whole found: During validation, the model predicted progression to ophthalmopathy a median of roughly six months ahead of onset, with approximately 71% sensitivity and roughly 75% specificity. Ophthalmopathy was separated from stable hyperthyroidism by a 13 V-J signature model, with just over 85% sensitivity and about 81% specificity obtained in cross-validation and 80%/75% obtained in testing. Most expanded thyroid clonotypes (frequency above 0.001) were also found in blood, which suggests that blood repertoires may mirror thyroid immune responses. No statistical method was used to fix the sample size in advance, and group allocation was not hidden from the investigators.

With respect to this clonotype: Its antigen is still unknown. Qualities for individual bases were not recorded, and no much larger clone is one base off.

The germline V gene specifies MDHEN as CDR1 and SYDVKM as CDR2. The junction shows trimming of 8 bases on V and 0 bases on J, plus 11 bases between the germline ends. The CDR3 runs 14 residues from the cysteine to the phenylalanine. Kept here is only the CDR3 DNA, which spans 42 bases and is read in frame from base 1. TCR beta CDR3 regions were amplified from RNA transcripts. For the first round of RT-PCR on the TCR CDR3, the HTBI primer set was used together with the Qiagen OneStep RT-PCR kit. A second multiplex PCR round built the libraries, followed by size selection and purification. Libraries were sequenced paired-end with 100 bp reads on an Illumina HiSeq2000. As for the authors' bioinformatics: Raw data were processed with SOAPnuke, discarding reads with adapters, uncalled bases, mean Phred below 15, or no exact constant-primer or identifier match. High-quality paired reads were merged using COPE v1.2.5, and each unique nucleotide sequence was defined as a clonotype. MiTCR v1.1 was used to align clonotypes to the IMGT TRBV, TRBD and TRBJ reference segments. The analysis included only V-J combinations with a frequency above 0.0001, which together covered approximately 99% of the repertoires. The TCS score was defined as F50 (clonal expansion) divided by E x V (chaos), with BLOSUM62-based TCRdist calculated between CDR3 peptides within each V-J. Welch's t-statistics and random forest reduced around 510 V-J features to fewer than 15, which were used in a naive Bayes classifier (R e1071). The similarity between thyroid and blood repertoires was quantified using the Morisita-Horn index. TCRdb's own reprocessing of the public reads used fastp at Q25 and MiXCR and kept productive beta chains. CDR3 protein duplicates are merged, each entry listing the most common genes and DNA. For this entry, the V and J calls and clone size follow TCRdb and not the study's own pipeline. This sample comprises roughly 560,000 distinct CDR3 sequences, approximately 14% of them detected only once. The ten largest clonotypes hold around 4% of the sample.

Ophthalmopathy patients had moderately to severely active disease, with a Clinical Activity Score of 3 or more, a NOSPECS grade of 4 or more, and a disease duration of less than 3 months. Patients with uncontrolled infections, other autoimmune diseases, pregnancy or lactation were excluded. Diagnoses were established on the basis of clinical symptoms, serum thyroxine and TRAb, thyroid ultrasound, and orbital computed tomography. PBMCs were separated from under 12 ml of fresh peripheral blood using Ficoll-Paque density gradient centrifugation. Total RNA was extracted using Trizol reagent, and RNA quality was assessed on an Agilent 2100 Bioanalyzer.

This chain joins TRBV28 to TRBJ1-3; confidence is insufficient to name the D gene. The TCR originated in a woman aged 40 to 50 with Graves' ophthalmopathy. The specimen sequenced was blood. The CDR3 protein: CASDGFDSGNTIYF. The DNA sequence is as follows: TGTGCCAGCGATGGGTTTGACTCTGGAAACACCATATATTTT.